The 31 T cell receptor beta chains below all came from one sample that was sequenced in a study of human T cells and chemical hapten exposure. TCRdb analysed the RACE reads with MiXCR anew, one entry per CDR3 protein. The sample shows roughly 380,000 distinct CDR3 sequences, more than 4.5% of them seen only once. Time point described: patch test 1, 2 weeks after DPC sensitization. Treatment of the sample: therapeutic diphenylcyclopropenone sensitization with weekly scalp DPC. The specimen comprised whole blood, sampled in connection with sensitization to the hapten diphenylcyclopropenone (DPC). All receptors come from a woman between 50 and 59 years old with alopecia areata. Some clones in this sample may be carry-over from other donors' samples.

V is TRBV6-2 or TRBV6-3 and J is TRBJ2-2, with 7 bases that match TRBD1. Germline CDR1 and CDR2: MNHEY and SVGEGT. The ends lost 7 bases at V and 2 bases at J; junction bases unmatched: 13. The CDR3 has 17 amino acids. This CDR3 reads CASTPRPGTDNTGELFF. CDR3 nucleotide sequence: TGTGCCAGCACCCCACGACCCGGGACAGATAACACCGGGGAGCTGTTTTTT.

This clonotype was seen at least ten times. This chain joins TRBV4-3 and TRBJ2-1; 8 nucleotides agree with TRBD2. Losses at the gene ends were 0 bases for V and 2 bases for J; bases not matched to a gene: 9. The germline CDR1 and CDR2 sequences are LGHNA and YSLEER. This CDR3 comprises 18 residues. The CDR3 coding sequence is TGCGCCAGCAGCCAAGATTTTGGCCTAGCGGGCGCCTACAATGAGCAGTTCTTC. Translating it yields CASSQDFGLAGAYNEQFF.

This clonotype turned up a few times. The chain joins TRBV4-1 to TRBJ2-3, with TRBD2 matching 11 bases. Germline V gene sequence: CDR1 MGHRA, CDR2 YSYEKL. CDR3 length: 18 amino acids. The ends lost 0 bases at V and 2 bases at J; junction bases unmatched: 7. The CDR3 DNA is TGCGCCAGCAGCCAAGACCAACGACTAGCGGGGTCCACAGATACGCAGTATTTT. Translating it yields CASSQDQRLAGSTDTQYF.

V and J are TRBV19 and TRBJ2-1; TRBD2 matches 10 bases. The trim removed 9 bases at V and 4 bases at J, leaving 12 bases unmatched. This CDR3 has 16 amino acids. Germline assignment: CDR1 LNHDA and CDR2 SQIVND (reference sequence). DNA for the CDR3: TGTGCCAGCACGCGAGTAAGCGGGAGGGCATACAATGAGCAGTTCTTC. Encoded protein: CASTRVSGRAYNEQFF.

This clonotype was observed a few times. V usage is TRBV20-1 and J usage is TRBJ1-1, with TRBD1 matching 7 bases. Trimming took 2 bases from V and 6 from J; bases not matched to a gene: 9. The CDR3 sequence is 14 residues long. In germline, CDR1 is DFQATT, CDR2 SNEGSKA (reference sequence). The CDR3: CSARFKGTAPEAFF. CDR3 nucleotide sequence: TGCAGTGCTAGATTCAAGGGGACAGCCCCTGAAGCTTTCTTT.

There are many counts of this clonotype. The chain joins TRBV5-1 to TRBJ1-2; D is unresolved. CDR3 length: 13 residues. V lost 1 base and J lost 2, with 6 bases in between. Germline values: CDR1 SGHRS, CDR2 YFSETQ. The CDR3 is CASSLTQNYGYTF. DNA of the CDR3: TGCGCCAGCAGCTTGACACAGAACTATGGCTACACCTTC.

The sample holds many counts of this clonotype. The rearrangement links TRBV29-1 to TRBJ2-2; D possibly corresponds to TRBD2 (6 bases). Trimming took 6 bases from V and 6 from J, leaving 11 bases between them. This CDR3 is 12 amino acids long. Germline V gene data show CDR1 as SQVTM and CDR2 as ANQGSEA. DNA for the CDR3: TGCAGCGTCCCGGGGGAGTCCGGGGAGCTGTTTTTT. Translating gives CSVPGESGELFF.

The chain uses TRBV4-2 and TRBJ2-7; unclear D gene. CDR1 is LGHNA, CDR2 YNFKEQ, per germline. Trimming shortened V by 0 bases and J by 2 bases, and 2 bases separated the two germline ends. This CDR3 has 12 residues. The CDR3: CASSQEPYEQYF. The CDR3 nucleotides read TGTGCCAGCAGCCAAGAGCCCTACGAGCAGTACTTC.

This chain joins TRBV28 and TRBJ1-5; D might be TRBD1 (6 bases). The V gene lost 3 bases and the J gene lost 6 bases, with 15 bases spanning the gap. This CDR3 is 15 amino acids long. Germline V CDR1 and CDR2: MDHEN, SYDVKM. DNA of the CDR3: TGTGCCAGCAGTTTGGGCGGGGGCGGAGGTCAGCCCCAGCATTTT. The encoded protein is CASSLGGGGGQPQHF.

This clonotype was recorded many times. The chain has TRBV6-2 or TRBV6-3 and TRBJ1-5, with 8 bases identical to TRBD1. In germline, CDR1 is MNHEY, CDR2 SVGEGT. V gave up 2 bases and J gave up 4 bases; unmatched junction bases: 13. There are 18 residues in the CDR3. CDR3 nucleotides: TGTGCCAGCAGTTACCCCTGGACAGGGCGGCTTAGAAATCAGCCCCAGCATTTT. Protein sequence: CASSYPWTGRLRNQPQHF.

This clonotype occurred many times. J is TRBJ1-2 and V is TRBV6-5; the match to TRBD1 covers 8 bases. V was pared by 3 bases and J by 5 bases, with 8 bases of the junction left unmatched. CDR3 length: 15 amino acids. CDR1 and CDR2 from the germline V gene are MNHEY and SVGAGI. CDR3 coding DNA: TGTGCCAGCAGTTATCGCAACAGGGGGGTTTATGGCTACACCTTC. It specifies CASSYRNRGVYGYTF.

About this clonotype: One end of the junction varies from germline; a read error may be responsible. V and J are TRBV7-2 and TRBJ2-7; 9 bases agree with TRBD2. The V gene's germline CDR1 is SGHTA and CDR2 FQGNSA. The CDR3 length is 14 residues. In DNA form, the CDR3 reads TGTGCCAGCAGCTTAAATGGCGGGGGGGCCCAAGAGAACTTC. Its translation: CASSLNGGGAQENF. The variable domain in full, completed from reference TRBV7-2 and TRBJ2-7, reads GAGVSQSPSNKVTEKGKDVELRCDPISGHTALYWYRQSLGQGLEFLIYFQGNSAPDKSGLPSDRFSAERTGGSVSTLTIQRTQQEDSAVYLCASSLNGGGAQENFGPGTRLTVT.

The V gene is TRBV7-2, the J gene TRBJ2-3; the match to TRBD2 covers 8 bases. After removal of 5 bases from V and 1 base from J, the junction contained 8 bases not matched to a gene. Germline assignment: CDR1 SGHTA and CDR2 FQGNSA. The CDR3 is 16 amino acids. The CDR3 here is CASSPGRGAGTDTQYF. The CDR3 DNA reads as TGTGCCAGCAGCCCAGGGCGGGGGGCGGGCACAGATACGCAGTATTTT. The variable domain in full, with the rest retrieved from reference TRBV7-2 and TRBJ2-3, is GAGVSQSPSNKVTEKGKDVELRCDPISGHTALYWYRQSLGQGLEFLIYFQGNSAPDKSGLPSDRFSAERTGGSVSTLTIQRTQQEDSAVYLCASSPGRGAGTDTQYFGPGTRLTVL.

This clonotype was seen a few times. This chain joins TRBV3-1 and TRBJ2-7, with D perhaps TRBD1 (6 bases). Per germline, CDR1 LGHDT and CDR2 YNNKEL (reference sequence). The ends were cut back, 0 bases at V and 3 bases at J, with 15 bases in the middle. This CDR3 spans 16 amino acids. CDR3 amino acids: CASSQDGQSVYYEQYF. CDR3 nucleotide sequence: TGTGCCAGCAGCCAAGATGGACAGTCGGTCTACTACGAGCAGTACTTC.

This clonotype turned up a few times. The chain employs TRBV6-2 or TRBV6-3 and TRBJ2-1; 8 bases map to TRBD2. Germline trimming cut 5 bases from V and 5 bases from J; bases unmatched to any gene: 14. The CDR3 spans 17 residues. Germline loops: CDR1 MNHEY, CDR2 SVGEGT. For the CDR3, the DNA is TGTGCCAGCAGTCCCCGGGAGCGCGGGAGGTTCGACAATGAGCAGTTCTTC. Residues: CASSPRERGRFDNEQFF.

This clonotype was detected many times. This chain connects TRBV5-4 to TRBJ1-2; 9 bases map to TRBD1. J was trimmed by 10 bases and V by 6 bases; bases with no gene match: 16. Germline CDR1 and CDR2: SGHNT and YYREEE (reference sequence). CDR3 length: 15 amino acids. The CDR3 sequence: CASNPAQRTGETYTF. Written as DNA, the CDR3 is TGTGCCAGCAACCCCGCCCAGAGGACAGGGGAAACCTACACCTTC.

This clonotype was seen more than once but under ten times. The rearrangement joins TRBV3-1 to TRBJ1-1; the D is unclear. V gave up 3 bases and J gave up 5 bases, with 13 bases separating them. This CDR3 spans 14 amino acids. The germline CDR1 and CDR2 sequences are LGHDT and YNNKEL (reference sequence). The CDR3 DNA sequence: TGTGCCAGCAGCCAGGAGAGTGGGGAAACTGAAGCTTTCTTT. This sequence encodes CASSQESGETEAFF.

This chain joins TRBV3-1 and TRBJ2-1, with 7 bases aligning to TRBD2. The CDR3 is 14 amino acids. Germline values: CDR1 LGHDT, CDR2 YNNKEL (reference sequence). V lost 2 bases, J lost 4 bases, and 2 bases stayed unmatched. This CDR3 reads CASSQPGLYNEQFF. DNA for the CDR3: TGTGCCAGCAGCCAACCGGGACTATACAATGAGCAGTTCTTC.

In regard to this clonotype: A much larger clone differs by one base, so this may be a read error. The chain combines TRBV29-1 with TRBJ1-2; 9 nucleotides align to TRBD1. The CDR3 extends over 12 amino acids. Germline values: CDR1 SQVTM, CDR2 ANQGSEA. The CDR3 sequence: CSFEQGAEGYTF. The CDR3 bases are TGCAGCTTTGAACAGGGGGCGGAAGGCTACACCTTC.

Note on this clonotype: This sequence may be a read error, since a much larger clone differs from it by one base. V and J are TRBV20-1 and TRBJ1-1, with TRBD1 as a possible D gene (6 bases). Germline V CDR1 and CDR2: DFQATT, SNEGSKA (reference sequence). Trimming cost V 4 bases and J 0 bases, with 9 bases left between them. This CDR3 region has 13 residues. DNA for the CDR3: TGCAGTGCTAAGGAGGGGGTGAACACTGAAGCTTTCTTT. Translation: CSAKEGVNTEAFF.

This clonotype was seen a handful of times. The genes are TRBV7-2 and TRBJ1-4, with D perhaps matching TRBD1 (6 bases). Trimming took 3 bases from V and 8 from J, leaving 13 bases between them. The V gene's germline CDR1 is SGHTA and CDR2 FQGNSA. This CDR3 is built from 14 residues. As DNA, the CDR3 is TGTGCCAGCAGCTTCGGCAGGGGTGACGAAAAACTGTTTTTT. This sequence encodes CASSFGRGDEKLFF.

In its sample, this clonotype was seen many times. The chain is built from TRBV24-1 and TRBJ2-3; the D is unclear. Between the trimmed V and J ends, which lost 2 bases and 2 bases, there was a span of 10 bases. CDR3 length: 15 amino acids. Germline CDR1 reads KGHDR; CDR2 reads SFDVKD. The CDR3 coding sequence is TGTGCCACCAGTGATTCCAGGCAGAACACAGATACGCAGTATTTT. This sequence encodes CATSDSRQNTDTQYF.

This chain joins TRBV6-5 and TRBJ2-7; TRBD1 agrees at 8 bases. This CDR3 has 14 amino acids. The germline gives CDR1 MNHEY, CDR2 SVGAGI. The V segment lost 6 bases and the J segment 5 bases; nucleotides outside the gene matches: 9. The CDR3 DNA reads TGTGCCAGCAGCCTAGGACAGGGTAGACACGAGCAGTACTTC. Amino acids: CASSLGQGRHEQYF.

The V gene is TRBV7-2, the J gene TRBJ2-1; no reliable D call. The germline CDR1 and CDR2 sequences are SGHTA and FQGNSA. The CDR3 is made up of 19 amino acids. V gave up 2 bases and J gave up 0 bases, with 20 bases separating them. In DNA, the CDR3 is TGTGCCAGCAGCTTAAGGTACGGATCCTCGATTTCCTCCTACAATGAGCAGTTCTTC. This encodes CASSLRYGSSISSYNEQFF. Full variable domain (missing parts from reference TRBV7-2 and TRBJ2-1): GAGVSQSPSNKVTEKGKDVELRCDPISGHTALYWYRQSLGQGLEFLIYFQGNSAPDKSGLPSDRFSAERTGGSVSTLTIQRTQQEDSAVYLCASSLRYGSSISSYNEQFFGPGTRLTVL.

Ten or more counts support this clonotype. This chain connects TRBV7-8 to TRBJ2-1, with D possibly matching TRBD2 (6 bases). The CDR3 runs 15 residues. Trimming took 4 bases from V and 5 from J, leaving 15 bases between them. CDR1 and CDR2 from the germline V gene are SGHVS and FQNEAQ. Written as DNA, the CDR3 is TGTGCCAGCAGCTCTAGCGAGATCCCGAACAATGAGCAGTTCTTC. This translates into CASSSSEIPNNEQFF.

This clonotype was recorded at least ten times. The chain has TRBV20-1 and TRBJ2-3, with 9 bases lining up with TRBD2. Germline-derived CDR1 and CDR2 are DFQATT and SNEGSKA (reference sequence). V lost 3 bases and J lost 11; bases outside the gene matches: 12. The CDR3 is made up of 14 amino acids. CDR3 nucleotides: TGCAGTGCTAGGAGGACTAGCGCAGAAGGGGGGCAGTATTTT. It is translated as CSARRTSAEGGQYF.

This clonotype showed up many times. The J gene is TRBJ1-2, the V gene TRBV12-3 or TRBV12-4; the D is unclear. This CDR3 has 12 amino acids. With 7 bases removed from V and 8 bases from J, the gap between germline ends came to 14 bases. The CDR3 protein is CASNEGANGYTF. The CDR3 coding sequence is TGTGCCAGCAACGAGGGCGCGAACGGCTACACCTTC.

The V and J genes are TRBV6-6 and TRBJ2-2; 7 nucleotides match TRBD1. This CDR3 comprises 13 residues. Germline lookup yields CDR1 MNHNY and CDR2 SVGAGI (reference sequence). The trim removed 2 bases at V and 6 bases at J, leaving 0 bases unmatched. CDR3 sequence reads: CASSYTGAGELFF. CDR3 nucleotide sequence: TGTGCCAGCAGTTACACAGGGGCCGGGGAGCTGTTTTTT.

In DNA form, the CDR3 reads TGCAGTGCCAAGGCCTACTCCTACGAGCAGTACTTC. Translation gives CSAKAYSYEQYF. The chain has TRBV20-1 and TRBJ2-7; D is uncertain. Trimming removed 6 bases from V and 0 bases from J, with 9 bases in between. The CDR3 runs to 12 residues. In germline, CDR1 is DFQATT, CDR2 SNEGSKA (reference sequence).

Notes on this clonotype: One end of the junction fails to match germline, which may point to a read error. The CDR3 nucleotides read TGCACCAGCAGACACAGGTTGTCCTACGAGCAGTACTTC. Protein: CTSRHRLSYEQYF. This chain uses TRBV5-1 with TRBJ2-7; TRBD1 might be the D (5 bases). Germline values: CDR1 SGHRS, CDR2 YFSETQ. The CDR3 has 13 residues.

This clonotype was observed at least ten times. The chain combines TRBV9 with TRBJ1-4, with 7 bases aligning to TRBD1. V dropped 4 bases and J dropped 3; count of bases not matched to a gene: 9. Germline lookup yields CDR1 SGDLS and CDR2 YYNGEE. The CDR3 is 16 amino acids. The CDR3 spells CASSTTTGSANEKLFF. CDR3 nucleotide sequence: TGTGCCAGCAGCACAACGACAGGGAGTGCTAATGAAAAACTGTTTTTT.